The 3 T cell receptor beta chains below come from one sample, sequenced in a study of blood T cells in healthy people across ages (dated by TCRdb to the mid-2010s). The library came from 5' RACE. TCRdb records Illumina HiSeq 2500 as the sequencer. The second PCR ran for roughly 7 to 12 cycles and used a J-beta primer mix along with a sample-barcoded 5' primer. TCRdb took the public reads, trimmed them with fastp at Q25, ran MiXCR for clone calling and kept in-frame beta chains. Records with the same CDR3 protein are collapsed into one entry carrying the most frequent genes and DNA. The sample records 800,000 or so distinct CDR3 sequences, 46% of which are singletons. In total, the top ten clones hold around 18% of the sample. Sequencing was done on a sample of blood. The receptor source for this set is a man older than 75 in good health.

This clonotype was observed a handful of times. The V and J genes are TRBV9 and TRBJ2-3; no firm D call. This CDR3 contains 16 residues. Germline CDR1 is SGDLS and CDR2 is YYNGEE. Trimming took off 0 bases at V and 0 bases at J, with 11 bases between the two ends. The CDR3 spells CASSVAGQTSTDTQYF. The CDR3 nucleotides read TGTGCCAGCAGCGTAGCTGGCCAGACTAGCACAGATACGCAGTATTTT.

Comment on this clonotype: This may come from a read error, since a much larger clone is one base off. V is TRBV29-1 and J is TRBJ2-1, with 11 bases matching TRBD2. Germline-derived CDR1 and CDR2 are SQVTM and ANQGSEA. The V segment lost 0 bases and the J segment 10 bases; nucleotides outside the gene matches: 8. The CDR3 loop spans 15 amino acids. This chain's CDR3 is CSVEDGTSGSYEQFF. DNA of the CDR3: TGCAGCGTTGAAGACGGGACTAGCGGATCCTACGAGCAGTTCTTC.

In DNA, the CDR3 is TGTGCCAGCAGCCCCTCCGGGGCGGGAGGAACCTACGAGCAGTACTTC. This translates into CASSPSGAGGTYEQYF. This chain uses TRBV7-2 with TRBJ2-7; TRBD2 matches 8 bases. This CDR3 is built from 16 residues. Trimming cost V 5 bases and J 2 bases; bases outside gene matches: 11. Germline-derived CDR1 and CDR2 are SGHTA and FQGNSA.